The T cell receptor beta chain under discussion was sequenced for a study of control samples from healthy donors and cancer patients. This CDR3 has 14 amino acids. The germline gives CDR1 LNHDA, CDR2 SQIVND (reference sequence). The V gene lost 3 bases and the J gene lost 3 bases, with 11 bases spanning the gap. TCRdb keeps only in-frame clones here, not all; method: immunoSEQ multiplex PCR. This table holds approximately 52,000 clones, around 95% found once. This chain connects TRBV19 to TRBJ1-2; D gene ambiguous. Sequencing input: blood. This sequence originates from a woman younger than 35 in good health. CDR3 amino acids: CASSIQVTHYGYTF. In DNA form, the CDR3 reads TGTGCCAGTAGTATCCAAGTTACACACTATGGCTACACCTTC.